The 15 T cell receptor beta chains listed next were all sequenced from one sample in a study of CD8+ T cells in alopecia areata. Following extraction, RNA underwent reverse transcription to cDNA, which served as the sequencing template. The method was immunoSEQ multiplex PCR; TCRdb's version includes in-frame clones alone and lacks a portion of them. The sample shows some 25,000 clones, around 50% of them seen only once. The source material was NKG2D-high CD8+ T cells sorted from blood. The receptors were sampled from a human donor with alopecia areata.

This clone occurred a few times. The rearrangement uses TRBV5-1 and TRBJ2-2; no definite D call. This CDR3 comprises 17 residues. V lost 6 bases to trimming and J lost 0 bases, with 18 bases between them. Germline lookup yields CDR1 SGHRS and CDR2 YFSETQ. As DNA, the CDR3 is TGCGCCAGCACGATCCGTTGGCGGAGCGCGAACACCGGGGAGCTGTTTTTT. Translated, it gives CASTIRWRSANTGELFF.

The chain links TRBV27 to TRBJ2-1; D unclear. This CDR3 has 13 residues. The V and J ends lost 4 bases and 9 bases respectively, with 13 bases between them. Per germline, CDR1 MNHEY and CDR2 SMNVEV (reference sequence). The DNA of the CDR3 is TGTGCCAGCAGTTATCCTCCGGGCGGTGAGCAGTTCTTC. It specifies CASSYPPGGEQFF.

The chain uses TRBV5-4 and TRBJ1-1; D remains unclear. CDR1 is SGHNT, CDR2 YYREEE, per germline (reference sequence). Trimming left V 4 bases short and J 0 bases short, with 13 bases between. The CDR3 length is 15 residues. As DNA, the CDR3 is TGTGCCAGCAGCCCCGATACGGTAATGAACACTGAAGCTTTCTTT. As protein: CASSPDTVMNTEAFF.

This clone came up a few times. CDR3 bases: TGTGCCAGCAGTTCGACAGGCGAGCAGTACTTC. It translates to CASSSTGEQYF. V gene TRBV28 combines with J gene TRBJ2-7, with a tentative D call TRBD1 (6 bases). This CDR3 comprises 11 residues. V was shortened by 4 bases and J by 6 bases, with 7 bases between the two germline ends. Germline V CDR1 and CDR2: MDHEN, SYDVKM.

The chain uses TRBV29-1 and TRBJ2-1; 7 positions agree with TRBD2. The CDR3 has 16 amino acids. V lost 6 bases, J lost 8 bases, and 19 bases stayed unmatched. In germline, CDR1 is SQVTM, CDR2 ANQGSEA. This CDR3 reads CSVESVRGGPRYEQFF. Written as DNA, the CDR3 is TGCAGCGTCGAGAGCGTTCGGGGAGGGCCCAGGTATGAGCAGTTCTTC.

The chain links TRBV7-9 to TRBJ2-7; TRBD1 agrees at 7 bases. Germline assignment: CDR1 SEHNR and CDR2 FQNEAQ (reference sequence). V lost 5 bases to trimming and J lost 0 bases; unmatched junction nucleotides: 7. This CDR3 region has 15 residues. Here the CDR3 reads CASSMPGQSSYEQYF. The CDR3 DNA reads TGTGCCAGCAGCATGCCGGGACAGAGCTCCTACGAGCAGTACTTC.

The chain carries TRBV6-6 and TRBJ2-1; D gene uncertain. This CDR3 has 14 amino acids. Germline loops: CDR1 MNHNY, CDR2 SVGAGI (reference sequence). Trimming pared 4 bases from V and 9 bases from J, leaving 16 bases between. As DNA, the CDR3 is TGTGCCAGCAGTTCCTCCCTTGAAACAAGTGAGCAGTTCTTC. This sequence encodes CASSSSLETSEQFF.

The V gene is TRBV29-1, the J gene TRBJ2-1; 13 bases map to TRBD2. V lost 8 bases, J lost 0 bases, and 10 bases stayed unmatched. Germline V CDR1 and CDR2: SQVTM, ANQGSEA. The CDR3 extends over 17 amino acids. CDR3 residues: CSPGLAGHRSSYNEQFF. CDR3 nucleotides: TGCAGCCCGGGACTAGCGGGGCATAGAAGCTCCTACAATGAGCAGTTCTTC.

The chain combines TRBV28 with TRBJ2-2; no definite D call. This CDR3 is built from 13 residues. V was clipped by 2 bases and J by 4 bases, with 5 bases between them. The germline V gene has CDR1 MDHEN and CDR2 SYDVKM. CDR3 in amino acids: CASSLGSTGELFF. The CDR3 coding sequence is TGTGCCAGCAGTTTAGGTAGCACCGGGGAGCTGTTTTTT.

The rearrangement links TRBV19 to TRBJ2-7; TRBD2 matches at 8 bases. V gave up 2 bases and J gave up 4 bases; unmatched junction bases: 4. Germline lookup yields CDR1 LNHDA and CDR2 SQIVND (reference sequence). CDR3 length: 14 residues. Written as DNA, the CDR3 is TGTGCCAGTAGTATATCAGCGGGAGTGTACGAGCAGTACTTC. This sequence encodes CASSISAGVYEQYF.

The rearrangement uses TRBV27 and TRBJ2-7, with no clear D. Trimming took off 6 bases at V and 4 bases at J, with 13 bases between the two ends. Germline values: CDR1 MNHEY, CDR2 SMNVEV (reference sequence). The CDR3 extends over 13 amino acids. The CDR3: CASSHSPLYEQYF. In DNA form, the CDR3 reads TGTGCCAGCAGCCACTCGCCCCTGTACGAGCAGTACTTC.

The gene calls are TRBV7-9 and TRBJ2-5; D is uncertain. CDR3 length: 15 residues. V was clipped by 2 bases and J by 2 bases, with 12 bases between them. Germline values: CDR1 SEHNR, CDR2 FQNEAQ (reference sequence). The CDR3 loop is CASSLKVSEQETQYF. The CDR3 region has the DNA TGTGCCAGCAGCTTAAAGGTGTCGGAGCAAGAGACCCAGTACTTC.

The V call is TRBV2, the J call TRBJ2-2; D is possibly TRBD1 (5 bases). CDR1 and CDR2 (germline): SNHLY, FYNNEI. With 6 bases removed from V and 6 bases from J, the gap between germline ends came to 5 bases. This CDR3 has 11 amino acids. The DNA for the CDR3 is TGTGCCAGCAGGGGGCCCGGGGAGCTGTTTTTT. It codes for CASRGPGELFF.

The V gene is TRBV28, the J gene TRBJ2-6; no definite D call. Germline CDR1 is MDHEN and CDR2 is SYDVKM. The germline V and J ends were trimmed by 7 bases and 0 bases, with 7 bases remaining between them. This CDR3 is built from 14 residues. As DNA, the CDR3 is TGTGCCAGCACCTCTCCCTCTGGGGCCAACGTCCTGACTTTC. This codes for CASTSPSGANVLTF.

This chain links TRBV5-1 with TRBJ2-1; 8 bases align to TRBD2. Germline CDR1 reads SGHRS; CDR2 reads YFSETQ. V dropped 3 bases and J dropped 5; count of bases not matched to a gene: 7. The CDR3 loop spans 15 amino acids. CDR3 bases: TGCGCCAGCAGCTCTTCTAGCGGGCCCAACAATGAGCAGTTCTTC. Protein sequence: CASSSSSGPNNEQFF. Full variable domain (missing parts from reference TRBV5-1 and TRBJ2-1): KAGVTQTPRYLIKTRGQQVTLSCSPISGHRSVSWYQQTPGQGLQFLFEYFSETQRNKGNFPGRFSGRQFSNSRSEMNVSTLELGDSALYLCASSSSSGPNNEQFFGPGTRLTVL.